The clone carrying this T cell receptor (beta chain) has at least ten counts. Its target is not known. The germline V gene encodes CDR1 SGHAT and CDR2 FQDESV (reference sequence). CDR3 size: 16 residues. J was trimmed by 7 bases and V by 6 bases; bases with no gene match: 11. The time point: before preoperative PTX-NDP chemotherapy. Before surgery, patients were given preoperative paclitaxel-nedaplatin chemotherapy. One entry per CDR3 protein results from TCRdb running MiXCR on the PCR reads. Counted here are fewer than 40,000 distinct CDR3 sequences, 45% to 55% occurring once; the ten biggest clones make up about an eighth. This sample was included in a study of esophageal squamous cell carcinoma under preoperative chemotherapy. General study findings and limits: Peripheral T cells showed a significant TCR diversity increase after chemotherapy, unlike tumor-infiltrating lymphocytes. After treatment, tumor-infiltrating lymphocytes seemed to come partly from incoming peripheral T cells, not only local changes.

The V gene is TRBV11-1, the J gene TRBJ2-5; TRBD2 agrees at 13 bases. The specimen was collected from a patient given preoperative chemotherapy. This receptor was identified in a human donor with esophageal squamous cell carcinoma. The donor label of this sample is uncertain. CDR3 bases: TGTGCCAGCAGACGGACTAGCGGGAGTCTCGATGGGACCCAGTACTTC. It encodes CASRRTSGSLDGTQYF.